Shown below are 7 T cell receptor beta chains from a single sample sequenced in a study of blood T cell repertoires in COVID-19. Repertoires were generated with immunoSEQ multiplex PCR, while TCRdb's copy carries only in-frame clones and drops some. This sample yields a few hundred thousand clones, of which over 75% are seen a single time; roughly 11% belongs to the top ten. Sequences were obtained from peripheral blood. All receptors derive from a woman in her seventies with acute or convalescent COVID-19.

The V call is TRBV6-4, the J call TRBJ2-7; unclear D gene. The V gene lost 5 bases and the J gene lost 5 bases, with 10 bases spanning the gap. This CDR3 has 12 residues. Per the germline V gene, CDR1 is MRHNA and CDR2 is SNTAGT. The chain's CDR3 is CASSFQAHEQYF. DNA for the CDR3: TGTGCCAGCAGTTTCCAGGCCCACGAGCAGTACTTC.

This clone was seen a single time. The chain is built from TRBV6-2 or TRBV6-3 and TRBJ2-3, with TRBD2 as a possible D gene (6 bases). The CDR3 has 14 residues. V was pared by 3 bases and J by 4 bases, with 11 bases between. The germline gives CDR1 MNHEY, CDR2 SVGEGT. The CDR3 reads CASSYRWRADTQYF. Here the CDR3 DNA reads TGTGCCAGCAGTTATAGGTGGAGGGCAGATACGCAGTATTTT.

The rearrangement joins TRBV7-8 to TRBJ1-6; 7 nucleotides agree with TRBD1. The V gene's germline CDR1 is SGHVS and CDR2 FQNEAQ. This CDR3 is 13 amino acids long. After removal of 8 bases from V and 7 bases from J, the junction contained 5 bases not matched to a gene. Written as DNA, the CDR3 is TGTGCCAGCGCGGGACAGCGAAATTCACCCCTCCACTTT. Encoded protein: CASAGQRNSPLHF.

This rearrangement joins TRBV19 to TRBJ1-2, with 11 nucleotides matching TRBD1. CDR3 length: 17 residues. J gave up 4 bases and V 9 bases, and 16 bases lay outside the gene matches. Germline values: CDR1 LNHDA, CDR2 SQIVND (reference sequence). The CDR3 protein is CASAHSPRDRGGYGYTF. CDR3 DNA sequence: TGTGCCAGCGCTCACTCCCCGAGGGACAGGGGGGGCTATGGCTACACCTTC.

V is TRBV9 and J is TRBJ1-1; D gene ambiguous. Germline CDR1 reads SGDLS; CDR2 reads YYNGEE. Trimming took 0 bases from V and 8 from J, leaving 14 bases between them. This CDR3 spans 14 amino acids. The CDR3 DNA reads as TGTGCCAGCAGCGTAGGAGGAGACCCAATAGAAGCTTTCTTT. Amino acids: CASSVGGDPIEAFF.

This sequence joins TRBV25-1 and TRBJ2-1; TRBD2 might be the D (5 bases). The germline gives CDR1 MGHDK, CDR2 SYGVNS. V was cut by 1 base and J by 8 bases, with 18 bases left in between. This CDR3 spans 16 amino acids. CDR3: CASSEWSDSPRDEQFF. CDR3 DNA: TGTGCCAGCAGTGAATGGTCGGACTCCCCGCGCGATGAGCAGTTCTTC.

This chain connects TRBV19 to TRBJ2-1; 12 bases are shared with TRBD2. J was trimmed by 7 bases and V by 4 bases; bases with no gene match: 8. The CDR3 has 16 residues. Germline assignment: CDR1 LNHDA and CDR2 SQIVND (reference sequence). The CDR3 region has the DNA TGTGCCAGTAGTAGACTAGCGGGGGCCCCTGGGAATGAGCAGTTCTTC. This sequence encodes CASSRLAGAPGNEQFF.